One and the same sample provided the 32 T cell receptor beta chains below, sequenced in a study of blood T cell repertoires in COVID-19 (dated by TCRdb to about 2020). Library generation was performed with the immunoSEQ multiplex PCR assay. TCRdb took over this immuneACCESS table, retaining in-frame rearrangements with V and J assigned. Such tables are incomplete; in checked studies, under half of the missing clones stem from an unresolved V gene, and the remainder is unexplained. The sample yields more than 300,000 clones; around 87% were counted once. Around 9.3% of the sample comes from the top ten. What was sequenced was peripheral blood. Receptors were obtained from a woman in her 30s with COVID-19, enrolled during active disease.

This chain connects TRBV7-8 to TRBJ2-7; 9 bases fit TRBD2. Unmatched junction bases numbered 6, after V lost 1 base and J lost 2 bases. The V gene's germline CDR1 is SGHVS and CDR2 FQNEAQ. CDR3 size: 16 residues. CDR3 amino acids: CASSLDWTSVAYEQYF. The CDR3 DNA is TGTGCCAGCAGCTTAGATTGGACTAGCGTTGCCTACGAGCAGTACTTC.

The chain uses TRBV7-2 and TRBJ2-2; 7 positions agree with TRBD2. Germline CDR1 is SGHTA and CDR2 is FQGNSA. The J segment lost 3 bases and the V segment lost 5 bases, leaving 6 bases of the junction unmatched. The CDR3 extends over 15 amino acids. This chain's CDR3 is CASSSRLADTGELFF. CDR3 coding DNA: TGTGCCAGCAGCAGTCGACTAGCAGACACCGGGGAGCTGTTTTTT.

This chain uses TRBV9 with TRBJ2-1; 7 positions match TRBD2. The CDR3 contains 19 residues. The J segment lost 12 bases and the V segment lost 0 bases, leaving 24 bases of the junction unmatched. Germline CDR1 SGDLS, CDR2 YYNGEE. CDR3 amino acids: CASSVEGEASGLLSRRQFF. The CDR3 bases are TGTGCCAGCAGCGTAGAAGGGGAGGCTAGCGGTCTCCTGAGTCGTAGGCAGTTCTTC.

This clone was detected only once. The V and J genes are TRBV2 and TRBJ2-3, with 7 bases lining up with TRBD1. This CDR3 spans 15 amino acids. The germline V gene encodes CDR1 SNHLY and CDR2 FYNNEI. With 8 bases clipped from V and 3 bases from J, the junction kept 11 bases outside the gene matches. The CDR3 DNA is TGTGCCAGCGGCAGACAGGGTTTCTCAACAGATACGCAGTATTTT. Amino acid sequence: CASGRQGFSTDTQYF.

This clone was seen just once. This chain links TRBV7-9 with TRBJ2-7; no clear D gene. The CDR3 totals 15 residues. The germline V gene encodes CDR1 SEHNR and CDR2 FQNEAQ (reference sequence). Deletions cut 3 bases from V and 2 bases from J, with 14 bases between. The CDR3 nucleotides are TGTGCCAGCAGCTTTGACTCCCAGTTAGCCTACGAGCAGTACTTC. Amino acids: CASSFDSQLAYEQYF.

The genes are TRBV6-2 or TRBV6-3 and TRBJ2-4; D is undetermined. The CDR3 covers 16 residues. Germline CDR1 MNHEY, CDR2 SVGEGT. V shed 0 bases and J shed 0 bases, with 9 bases lying between them. The CDR3 nucleotides read TGTGCCAGCAGTTACTCGAGGTCAATAGCCAAAAACATTCAGTACTTC. It translates to CASSYSRSIAKNIQYF.

Written as DNA, the CDR3 is TGTGCCAGCAGCGTTAACAGGGGAAATACGCAGTATTTT. Translation: CASSVNRGNTQYF. The chain joins TRBV11-3 to TRBJ2-3; TRBD1 matches 7 bases. This CDR3 has 13 residues. Germline V CDR1 and CDR2: SGHNT, YENEEA. V trimming: 5 bases; J trimming: 7 bases; junction bases outside the gene matches: 6. The variable domain in full, with the rest retrieved from reference TRBV11-3 and TRBJ2-3, is EAGVVQSPRYKIIEKKQPVAFWCNPISGHNTLYWYLQNLGQGPELLIRYENEEAVDDSQLPKDRFSAERLKGVDSTLKIQPAELGDSAVYLCASSVNRGNTQYFGPGTRLTVL.

The chain couples TRBV7-2 to TRBJ1-2; 9 bases fit TRBD1. With V trimmed by 6 bases and J by 8 bases, 10 bases remained unmatched. CDR3 length: 14 amino acids. Germline CDR1 reads SGHTA; CDR2 reads FQGNSA. CDR3 sequence reads: CASRIPGQGSGYTF. The DNA for the CDR3 is TGTGCCAGCAGGATTCCGGGACAGGGTAGCGGCTACACCTTC.

Worth noting for this clone: The sample holds other DNA sequences that translate to the same CDR3. This chain uses TRBV6-5 with TRBJ2-5; D is possibly TRBD1 (5 bases). This CDR3 spans 13 amino acids. Germline V gene data show CDR1 as MNHEY and CDR2 as SVGAGI. Trimming removed 0 bases from V and 4 bases from J, with 6 bases in between. In DNA, the CDR3 is TGTGCCAGCAGTTACTCTAGGGGAGAGACCCAGTACTTC. Its protein product is CASSYSRGETQYF.

The V call is TRBV24-1, the J call TRBJ2-1, with TRBD1 as a possible D gene (5 bases). Germline lookup yields CDR1 KGHDR and CDR2 SFDVKD. The CDR3 length is 20 residues. The V gene lost 4 bases and the J gene lost 5 bases, with 29 bases spanning the gap. CDR3: CATSDRTLGKGPGRDNEQFF. CDR3 nucleotide sequence: TGTGCCACCAGTGACCGCACCCTAGGGAAGGGGCCCGGAAGGGACAATGAGCAGTTCTTC.

A single count supports this clone. CDR3 DNA: TGTGCCAGCTCGGACAGCCGTGTTACTGGCTACACCTTC. Encoded protein: CASSDSRVTGYTF. The genes are TRBV28 and TRBJ1-2; maybe TRBD1 (6 bases). Germline values: CDR1 MDHEN, CDR2 SYDVKM. CDR3 length equals 13 residues. Trimming left V 8 bases short and J 7 bases short, with 17 bases between.

V usage is TRBV30 and J usage is TRBJ1-1; 8 nucleotides agree with TRBD1. CDR3 length: 14 residues. CDR1 and CDR2 (germline): GTSNPN, SVGIG (reference sequence). V dropped 3 bases and J dropped 5; count of bases not matched to a gene: 8. In nucleotides, the CDR3 is TGTGCCTGGAGGAAAACAGGGGGGGGGACTGAAGCTTTCTTT. Translating gives CAWRKTGGGTEAFF.

The rearrangement uses TRBV10-3 and TRBJ1-1, with D hard to call. Germline CDR1 and CDR2: ENHRY and SYGVKD. With 4 bases removed from V and 8 bases from J, the gap between germline ends came to 8 bases. This CDR3 has 11 amino acids. The CDR3 loop reads CAISGREEAFF. CDR3 bases: TGTGCCATCAGTGGGAGGGAAGAAGCTTTCTTT.

This clone came up a few times. The genes are TRBV9 and TRBJ2-7, with D possibly TRBD1 on 6 matching bases. Trimming stripped 4 bases from V and 0 bases from J, with 11 bases between. Germline loops: CDR1 SGDLS, CDR2 YYNGEE. The CDR3 spans 14 residues. This CDR3 is CASSTWDTSYEQYF. The CDR3 DNA sequence: TGTGCCAGCAGCACCTGGGACACCTCCTACGAGCAGTACTTC.

Regarding this clone: This CDR3 is also generated by other DNA sequences in the sample. This chain connects TRBV7-2 to TRBJ2-7; 11 bases fit TRBD1. V was clipped by 3 bases and J by 6 bases; unmatched bases: 4. The CDR3 is made up of 14 amino acids. Germline CDR1 SGHTA, CDR2 FQGNSA. CDR3 in amino acids: CASSLRDRGTEQYF. In nucleotides, the CDR3 is TGTGCCAGCAGCTTGAGGGACAGGGGGACCGAGCAGTACTTC.

This chain links TRBV7-2 with TRBJ2-7, with TRBD1 matching over 11 bases. V lost 5 bases to trimming and J lost 4 bases; unmatched junction nucleotides: 1. The CDR3 spans 13 residues. Looked up from germline, CDR1 is SGHTA and CDR2 is FQGNSA. CDR3 in amino acids: CASSRDRGYEQYF. In nucleotides, the CDR3 is TGTGCCAGCAGCCGGGACAGGGGGTACGAGCAGTACTTC.

This chain joins TRBV28 and TRBJ1-6; 7 positions match TRBD1. The J segment lost 8 bases and the V segment lost 5 bases, leaving 6 bases of the junction unmatched. This CDR3 is built from 14 residues. CDR1 is MDHEN and CDR2 is SYDVKM in the germline V gene. As DNA, the CDR3 is TGTGCCAGCAGTCTGACAGGGTCGCATTCACCCCTCCACTTT. Translating gives CASSLTGSHSPLHF.

This chain connects TRBV3-1 (or the pseudogene TRBV3-2) to TRBJ1-6, with D uncertain. The V and J ends lost 3 bases and 4 bases respectively, with 7 bases between them. This CDR3 spans 14 amino acids. Germline V lookup: CDR1 LGHDT, CDR2 YNNKEL (reference sequence). The CDR3, as DNA: TGTGCCAGCAGCCAGGGCCGATATAATTCACCCCTCCACTTT. Its translation: CASSQGRYNSPLHF.

In this sample, this clone turned up once. The chain joins TRBV13 to TRBJ2-7, with D maybe TRBD1 (6 bases). CDR1 and CDR2 (germline): PRHDT, FYEKMQ (reference sequence). Trimming stripped 0 bases from V and 2 bases from J, with 8 bases between. The CDR3 totals 14 residues. For the CDR3, the DNA is TGTGCCAGCAGCTTAGGCCGGACAGCCTACGAGCAGTACTTC. As protein: CASSLGRTAYEQYF.

The rearrangement links TRBV5-1 to TRBJ2-7; a possible D gene is TRBD2 (5 bases). The germline V gene has CDR1 SGHRS and CDR2 YFSETQ. This CDR3 contains 15 residues. V was shortened by 1 base and J by 4 bases, with 15 bases between the two germline ends. The CDR3 nucleotides read TGCGCCAGCAGCTTGTATGCGGGTGGAGGTTACGAGCAGTACTTC. Encoded protein: CASSLYAGGGYEQYF.

This rearrangement joins TRBV28 to TRBJ1-1; maybe TRBD1 (5 bases). Germline V gene sequence: CDR1 MDHEN, CDR2 SYDVKM. V was cut by 7 bases and J by 3 bases, with 12 bases left in between. The CDR3 sequence is 13 residues long. The CDR3 bases are TGTGCCAGCAACCAGGGCCGCGACACTGAAGCTTTCTTT. It codes for CASNQGRDTEAFF. The full variable domain, completed using reference TRBV28 and TRBJ1-1, is DVKVTQSSRYLVKRTGEKVFLECVQDMDHENMFWYRQDPGLGLRLIYFSYDVKMKEKGDIPEGYSVSREKKERFSLILESASTNQTSMYLCASNQGRDTEAFFGQGTRLTVV.

V is TRBV5-6 and J is TRBJ2-3, with unresolved D. The ends were cut back, 3 bases at V and 5 bases at J, with 10 bases in the middle. Germline V gives CDR1 SGHDT, CDR2 YYEEEE. This CDR3 has 13 residues. The CDR3 coding sequence is TGTGCCAGCAGCTCCCGACCGGGAGATACGCAGTATTTT. Translated: CASSSRPGDTQYF.

The chain joins TRBV4-1 to TRBJ1-2, with TRBD1 identical over 9 bases. Germline loops: CDR1 MGHRA, CDR2 YSYEKL. The CDR3 contains 14 residues. After removal of 4 bases from V and 8 bases from J, the junction contained 8 bases not matched to a gene. The CDR3 loop reads CASSPGQGSGGYTF. The CDR3 DNA follows: TGCGCCAGCAGCCCGGGACAGGGATCGGGCGGCTACACCTTC.

V gene TRBV7-2 combines with J gene TRBJ1-1, with 9 bases matching TRBD1. The CDR3 covers 14 residues. The V segment lost 3 bases and the J segment 11 bases; nucleotides outside the gene matches: 10. Per the germline V gene, CDR1 is SGHTA and CDR2 is FQGNSA. The DNA for the CDR3 is TGTGCCAGCAGCTTTTTGGGACAGGGTGATACGGCTTTCTTT. Amino acid sequence: CASSFLGQGDTAFF. Together with reference TRBV7-2 and TRBJ1-1, the CDR3 gives the full variable domain: GAGVSQSPSNKVTEKGKDVELRCDPISGHTALYWYRQSLGQGLEFLIYFQGNSAPDKSGLPSDRFSAERTGGSVSTLTIQRTQQEDSAVYLCASSFLGQGDTAFFGQGTRLTVV.

This rearrangement joins TRBV27 to TRBJ2-7, with a weak D call TRBD1 (6 bases). Trimming took 2 bases from V and 6 from J, leaving 11 bases between them. The CDR3 consists of 13 residues. CDR1 is MNHEY, CDR2 SMNVEV, per germline (reference sequence). CDR3 coding DNA: TGTGCCAGCAGTTTAACAGGGAATGGCGAGCAGTACTTC. Translated: CASSLTGNGEQYF.

V gene TRBV19 combines with J gene TRBJ2-2, with 11 bases that match TRBD2. Unmatched junction bases numbered 3, after V lost 2 bases and J lost 4 bases. This CDR3 comprises 16 residues. Per germline, CDR1 LNHDA and CDR2 SQIVND (reference sequence). The CDR3 region is CASSITTSGSTGELFF. DNA of the CDR3: TGTGCCAGTAGTATAACAACTAGCGGGAGCACCGGGGAGCTGTTTTTT.

This rearrangement joins TRBV11-2 to TRBJ2-4, with D maybe TRBD2 (6 bases). V gave up 3 bases and J gave up 6 bases, with 12 bases separating them. The CDR3 is 14 amino acids. Germline V gene sequence: CDR1 SGHAT, CDR2 FQNNGV. DNA of the CDR3: TGTGCCAGCAGCTTCGCTAGCGAGGGAAACATTCAGTACTTC. This gives the protein CASSFASEGNIQYF.

V usage is TRBV28 and J usage is TRBJ1-5; TRBD1 agrees at 8 bases. The CDR3 totals 14 residues. The V gene end was trimmed by 4 bases and the J gene end by 4 bases; junction bases not matched to a gene: 3. Germline-derived CDR1 and CDR2 are MDHEN and SYDVKM. For the CDR3, the DNA is TGTGCCAGCAGTTGGACAGGGCCAAATCAGCCCCAGCATTTT. Its protein product is CASSWTGPNQPQHF.

The chain combines TRBV19 with TRBJ1-5, with TRBD1 identical over 8 bases. The CDR3 sequence is 16 residues long. V lost 4 bases to trimming and J lost 3 bases; unmatched junction nucleotides: 8. Germline CDR1 is LNHDA and CDR2 is SQIVND (reference sequence). CDR3 bases: TGTGCCAGTAGTAGTTACGACAGGGGTAACAATCAGCCCCAGCATTTT. Its translation: CASSSYDRGNNQPQHF.

The chain's CDR3 is CASSGVGRNQPQHF. The CDR3 DNA reads as TGTGCCAGCAGCGGAGTGGGGAGAAATCAGCCCCAGCATTTT. The chain couples TRBV3-1 (or the pseudogene TRBV3-2) to TRBJ1-5; no clear D gene. This CDR3 comprises 14 residues. Germline values: CDR1 LGHDT, CDR2 YNNKEL (reference sequence). Deletions cut 5 bases from V and 4 bases from J, with 12 bases between.

J is TRBJ2-7 and V is TRBV5-1; 9 bases align to TRBD1. The CDR3 runs to 14 residues. From germline, CDR1 is SGHRS and CDR2 YFSETQ. V trimming: 4 bases; J trimming: 6 bases; junction bases outside the gene matches: 8. CDR3 DNA: TGCGCCAGCAGCCCGGGACAGGGTCTCGGCGAGCAGTACTTC. It yields the protein CASSPGQGLGEQYF. The full variable domain, rest sourced from reference TRBV5-1 and TRBJ2-7, is KAGVTQTPRYLIKTRGQQVTLSCSPISGHRSVSWYQQTPGQGLQFLFEYFSETQRNKGNFPGRFSGRQFSNSRSEMNVSTLELGDSALYLCASSPGQGLGEQYFGPGTRLTVT.

The chain carries TRBV19 and TRBJ1-2, with D perhaps TRBD1 (5 bases). Germline lookup yields CDR1 LNHDA and CDR2 SQIVND (reference sequence). The V gene lost 0 bases and the J gene lost 2 bases, with 13 bases spanning the gap. The CDR3 consists of 16 residues. CDR3 sequence reads: CASSIDHQAGNYGYTF. The CDR3 DNA is TGTGCCAGTAGTATAGATCATCAGGCAGGGAACTATGGCTACACCTTC.